Sequencing of this TCR beta chain was carried out in a study of regulatory T cells in long-lasting Graves disease. With V trimmed by 5 bases and J by 3 bases, 17 bases remained unmatched. CDR3 length: 20 residues. Time point indicated: newly diagnosed GD, antithyroid drugs for less than 3 months. PBMC RNA served as the TCR library source. The authors built TCR beta libraries using iRepertoire HTBI primers and Arm-PCR of CDR3 regions. Via MiXCR, TCRdb re-called the multiplex PCR reads, giving one row per CDR3 protein. The sample has 420,000 or so distinct CDR3 sequences, about 16% seen once; the top ten hold around 23%. This clonotype was seen ten or more times. What it recognizes is unknown. Findings and caveats of the study: Those with persistent Graves' had less TCR diversity than newly diagnosed patients. TRBV28, TRBJ1-2 and TRBJ2-5 were segments that persistent disease favored.

The same specimen was also included in a second study, on T cells in Graves' hyperthyroidism and ophthalmopathy. Turning to that study: HTBI primers were used for first-round RT-PCR of the TCR CDR3. Most thyroid-expanded clonotypes above 0.001 were also found in blood.

This clonotype was obtained from a woman aged 18-35 years with Graves disease. The sequencing here drew on peripheral blood mononuclear cells (PBMCs), taken at new diagnosis, from a patient treated with antithyroid drugs. V usage is TRBV12-3 or TRBV12-4 and J usage is TRBJ2-1; 12 nucleotides match TRBD1. The CDR3 region has the DNA TGTGCCAGCAGTACCTCGGGACAGGGGGCAGCGGGAGGCCGCTACAATGAGCAGTTCTTC. It translates to CASSTSGQGAAGGRYNEQFF.